Each of the 10 T cell receptor beta chains below was sequenced from the same sample in a study of CD8+CD57+ T cells in acquired aplastic anemia. Sequencing was done on patients that had shown CD8+CD57+ cell expansion by flow cytometry. Genomic DNA, serving as template, underwent TCR beta VDJ and CDR3 profiling. TCRdb itself ran the reads through MiXCR, one entry per CDR3 protein. The table lists roughly 290,000 distinct CDR3 sequences, 50% to 65% of them singletons. Sequenced input: sorted CD4+, CD8+, or CD8+CD57+ T cells (not recorded which) from PBMCs. These receptors originate from a human donor with aplastic anemia.

This clonotype was seen more than once but under ten times. This rearrangement joins TRBV7-2 to TRBJ2-7; 8 bases fit TRBD1. CDR3 length equals 16 residues. The V gene's germline CDR1 is SGHTA and CDR2 FQGNSA. V dropped 0 bases and J dropped 2; count of bases not matched to a gene: 6. The CDR3 nucleotides read TGTGCCAGCAGCTTAGCGTTGACAGGGGAGGCCTACGAGCAGTACTTC. Its translation: CASSLALTGEAYEQYF.

V gene TRBV27 combines with J gene TRBJ2-5; possible D gene TRBD2, 5 bases. The germline V gene has CDR1 MNHEY and CDR2 SMNVEV (reference sequence). V dropped 5 bases and J dropped 5 bases, with 18 bases sitting between them. This CDR3 comprises 15 residues. The CDR3 spells CASSARVFGEETQYF. In DNA form, the CDR3 reads TGTGCCAGCAGTGCAAGGGTTTTTGGGGAGGAGACCCAGTACTTC.

With respect to this clonotype: This clone may be a read error of a much larger clone one base away. The CDR3 does not end in the conserved phenylalanine or tryptophan, so this is likely a read error. The V and J genes are TRBV3-1 and TRBJ2-7; no firm D call. Trimming left V 1 base short and J 2 bases short, with 3 bases between. This CDR3 region has 12 residues. Germline-derived CDR1 and CDR2 are LGHDT and YNNKEL (reference sequence). For the CDR3, the DNA is TGTGCCAGCAGCCAAGTCCCCTACGAGCAGTACTAC. Encoded protein: CASSQVPYEQYY.

The chain links TRBV28 to TRBJ1-5; D is possibly TRBD1 (6 bases). The ends were cut back, 7 bases at V and 3 bases at J, with 16 bases in the middle. There are 15 residues in the CDR3. Germline loops: CDR1 MDHEN, CDR2 SYDVKM. The CDR3 nucleotides read TGTGCCAGCAAATCAGGGGACCTACACAATCAGCCCCAGCATTTT. This gives the protein CASKSGDLHNQPQHF. The full variable domain, its missing parts supplied by reference TRBV28 and TRBJ1-5, is DVKVTQSSRYLVKRTGEKVFLECVQDMDHENMFWYRQDPGLGLRLIYFSYDVKMKEKGDIPEGYSVSREKKERFSLILESASTNQTSMYLCASKSGDLHNQPQHFGDGTRLSIL.

The V gene is TRBV7-3, the J gene TRBJ2-7; TRBD2 is a possible D gene (6 bases). This CDR3 contains 14 residues. Trimming cost V 6 bases and J 0 bases, with 12 bases left between them. Germline V CDR1 and CDR2: SGHTA, FQGTGA. CDR3 sequence (DNA): TGTGCCAGCAGACTACACGGGAGCTCCTACGAGCAGTACTTC. Translated, it gives CASRLHGSSYEQYF.

There are many counts of this clonotype. The chain employs TRBV12-3 or TRBV12-4 and TRBJ1-1; perhaps TRBD1 as D (5 bases). There are 14 residues in the CDR3. V was cut by 6 bases and J by 1 base, with 12 bases left in between. The CDR3 bases are TGTGCCAGCAGAATCCTCACAGGGAACACTGAAGCTTTCTTT. It encodes CASRILTGNTEAFF.

This clonotype was detected many times. The chain has TRBV20-1 and TRBJ2-1, with a possible D match to TRBD2 (6 bases). From germline, CDR1 is DFQATT and CDR2 SNEGSKA (reference sequence). The CDR3 consists of 12 residues. The V end lost 3 bases, the J end lost 7 bases, and 10 bases lay between the germline ends. Written as DNA, the CDR3 is TGCAGTGCTAGTGGCGGGGCAAATGAGCAGTTCTTC. Amino acid sequence: CSASGGANEQFF.

Ten or more counts support this clonotype. The chain has TRBV25-1 and TRBJ1-2; 8 nucleotides align to TRBD1. This CDR3 is 16 amino acids long. In germline, CDR1 is MGHDK, CDR2 SYGVNS. V dropped 1 base and J dropped 4; count of bases not matched to a gene: 8. The CDR3 protein is CASSESGRTGTYGYTF. CDR3 coding DNA: TGTGCCAGCAGTGAATCGGGTAGGACAGGGACCTATGGCTACACCTTC.

The V and J genes are TRBV20-1 and TRBJ2-1; TRBD1 aligns across 8 bases. After removal of 0 bases from V and 6 bases from J, the junction contained 4 bases not matched to a gene. The CDR3 covers 14 residues. Germline V gene data show CDR1 as DFQATT and CDR2 as SNEGSKA (reference sequence). The CDR3 DNA follows: TGCAGTGCTAGAGAGGGCAGGGGGCTCAATGAGCAGTTCTTC. It translates to CSAREGRGLNEQFF.

The rearrangement joins TRBV7-8 to TRBJ2-1, with a weak D call TRBD2 (7 bases). The CDR3 extends over 14 amino acids. CDR1 SGHVS and CDR2 FQNEAQ come from the germline V gene. With 6 bases removed from V and 6 bases from J, the gap between germline ends came to 15 bases. This chain's CDR3 is CASRDHGGANEQFF. CDR3 sequence (DNA): TGTGCCAGCAGGGACCATGGGGGGGCCAATGAGCAGTTCTTC.